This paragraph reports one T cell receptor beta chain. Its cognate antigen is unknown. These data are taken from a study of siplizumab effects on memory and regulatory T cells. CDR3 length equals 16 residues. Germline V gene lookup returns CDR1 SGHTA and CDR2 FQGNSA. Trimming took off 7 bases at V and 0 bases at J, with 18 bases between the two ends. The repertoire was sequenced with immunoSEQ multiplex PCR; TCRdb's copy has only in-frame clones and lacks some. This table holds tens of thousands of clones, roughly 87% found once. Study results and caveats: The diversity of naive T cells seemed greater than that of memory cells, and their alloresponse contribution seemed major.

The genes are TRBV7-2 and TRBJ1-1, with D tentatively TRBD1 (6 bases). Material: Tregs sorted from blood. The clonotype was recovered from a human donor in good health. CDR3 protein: CASNPGQTFMNTEAFF. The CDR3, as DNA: TGTGCCAGCAACCCCGGACAGACGTTCATGAACACTGAAGCTTTCTTT.